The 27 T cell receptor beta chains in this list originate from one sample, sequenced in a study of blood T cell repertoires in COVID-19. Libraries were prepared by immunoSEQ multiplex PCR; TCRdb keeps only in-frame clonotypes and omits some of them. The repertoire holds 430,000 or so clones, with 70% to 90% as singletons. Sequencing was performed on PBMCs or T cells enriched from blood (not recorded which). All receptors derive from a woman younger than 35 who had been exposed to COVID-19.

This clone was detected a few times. The CDR3 coding sequence is TGTGCCAGCAGCCCCGTGCCTAGCGGGGAAGAGACCCAGTACTTC. Encoded protein: CASSPVPSGEETQYF. The chain joins TRBV27 to TRBJ2-5; 9 bases map to TRBD2. With 6 bases clipped from V and 3 bases from J, the junction kept 8 bases outside the gene matches. The CDR3 has 15 residues. CDR1 and CDR2 from the germline V gene are MNHEY and SMNVEV (reference sequence).

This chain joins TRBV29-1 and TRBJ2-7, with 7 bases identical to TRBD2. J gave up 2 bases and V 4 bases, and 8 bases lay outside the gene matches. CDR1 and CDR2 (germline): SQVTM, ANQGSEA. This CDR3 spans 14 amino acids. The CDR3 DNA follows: TGCAGCGTTGCAGGCGGGAGCGAAACCTACGAGCAGTACTTC. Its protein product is CSVAGGSETYEQYF.

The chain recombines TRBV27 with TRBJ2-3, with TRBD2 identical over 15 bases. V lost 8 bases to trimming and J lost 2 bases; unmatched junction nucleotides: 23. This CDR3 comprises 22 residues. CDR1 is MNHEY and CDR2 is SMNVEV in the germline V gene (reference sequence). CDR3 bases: TGTGCCAGCCTCCCCTACCCACCGGGACTAGCGGGAGGCCTTCCTTACACAGATACGCAGTATTTT. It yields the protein CASLPYPPGLAGGLPYTDTQYF.

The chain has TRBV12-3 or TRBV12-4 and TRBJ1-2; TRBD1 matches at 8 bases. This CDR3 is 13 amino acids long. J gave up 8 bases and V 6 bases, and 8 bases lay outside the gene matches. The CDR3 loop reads CASSPGQGRGYTF. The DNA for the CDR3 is TGTGCCAGCAGCCCCGGACAGGGAAGGGGCTACACCTTC.

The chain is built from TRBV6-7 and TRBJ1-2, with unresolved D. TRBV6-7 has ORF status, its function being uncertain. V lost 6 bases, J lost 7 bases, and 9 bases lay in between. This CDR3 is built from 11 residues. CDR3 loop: CASRSSGGYTF. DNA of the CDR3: TGTGCCAGCAGGTCAAGCGGTGGCTACACCTTC.

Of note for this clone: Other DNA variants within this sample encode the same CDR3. The CDR3 DNA sequence: TGTGCCAGCAGTCTGAGTCAGCCCCAGCATTTT. Protein: CASSLSQPQHF. V is TRBV28 and J is TRBJ1-5; D gene unclear. Trimming removed 5 bases at V and 6 bases at J, with 5 bases between. CDR1 and CDR2 from the germline V gene are MDHEN and SYDVKM. This CDR3 has 11 amino acids.

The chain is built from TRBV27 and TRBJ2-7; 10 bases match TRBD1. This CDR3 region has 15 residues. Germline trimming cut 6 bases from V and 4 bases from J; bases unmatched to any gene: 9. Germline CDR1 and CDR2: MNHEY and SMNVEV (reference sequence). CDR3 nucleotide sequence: TGTGCCAGCAGGAGGAGAAGGGACAGGGGTTACGAGCAGTACTTC. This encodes CASRRRRDRGYEQYF.

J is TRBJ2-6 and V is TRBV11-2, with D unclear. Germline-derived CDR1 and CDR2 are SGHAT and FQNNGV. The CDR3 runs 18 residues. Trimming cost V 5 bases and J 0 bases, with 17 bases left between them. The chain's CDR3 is CASSPGGTPDSGANVLTF. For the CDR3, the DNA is TGTGCCAGCAGCCCCGGCGGCACTCCAGACTCTGGGGCCAACGTCCTGACTTTC. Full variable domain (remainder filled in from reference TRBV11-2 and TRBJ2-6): EAGVAQSPRYKIIEKRQSVAFWCNPISGHATLYWYQQILGQGPKLLIQFQNNGVVDDSQLPKDRFSAERLKGVDSTLKIQPAKLEDSAVYLCASSPGGTPDSGANVLTFGAGSRLTVL.

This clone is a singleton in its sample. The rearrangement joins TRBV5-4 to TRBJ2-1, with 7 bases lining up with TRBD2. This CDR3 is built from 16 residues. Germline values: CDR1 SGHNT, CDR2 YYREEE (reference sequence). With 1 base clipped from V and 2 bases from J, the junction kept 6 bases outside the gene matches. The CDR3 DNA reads TGTGCCAGCAGCTTGTTGGACGGGGGGACCTACAATGAGCAGTTCTTC. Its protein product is CASSLLDGGTYNEQFF.

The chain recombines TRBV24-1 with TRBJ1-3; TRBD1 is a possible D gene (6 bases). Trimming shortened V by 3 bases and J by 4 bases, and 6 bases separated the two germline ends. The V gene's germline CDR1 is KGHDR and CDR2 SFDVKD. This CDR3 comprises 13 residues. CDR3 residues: CATSDGGGNTIYF. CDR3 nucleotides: TGTGCCACCAGTGATGGGGGCGGAAACACCATATATTTT.

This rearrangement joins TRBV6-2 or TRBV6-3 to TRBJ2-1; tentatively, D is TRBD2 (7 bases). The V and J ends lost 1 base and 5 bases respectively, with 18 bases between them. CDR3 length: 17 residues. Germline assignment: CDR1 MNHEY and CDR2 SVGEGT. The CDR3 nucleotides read TGTGCCAGCAGTTACTGGACTAGACCGAGGGGGAACAATGAGCAGTTCTTC. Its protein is CASSYWTRPRGNNEQFF.

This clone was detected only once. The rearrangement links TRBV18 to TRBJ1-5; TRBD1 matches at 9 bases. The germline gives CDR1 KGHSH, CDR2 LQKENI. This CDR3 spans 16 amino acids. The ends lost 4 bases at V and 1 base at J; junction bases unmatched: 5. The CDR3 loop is CASSLRDRASNQPQHF. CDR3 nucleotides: TGTGCCAGCTCACTGAGGGACAGGGCGAGCAATCAGCCCCAGCATTTT.

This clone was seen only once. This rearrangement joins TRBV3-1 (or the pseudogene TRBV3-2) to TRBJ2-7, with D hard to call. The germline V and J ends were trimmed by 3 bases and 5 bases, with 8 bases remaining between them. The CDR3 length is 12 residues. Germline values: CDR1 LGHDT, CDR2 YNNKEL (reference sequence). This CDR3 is CASSHLYNEQYF. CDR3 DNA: TGTGCCAGCAGCCACCTCTATAACGAGCAGTACTTC.

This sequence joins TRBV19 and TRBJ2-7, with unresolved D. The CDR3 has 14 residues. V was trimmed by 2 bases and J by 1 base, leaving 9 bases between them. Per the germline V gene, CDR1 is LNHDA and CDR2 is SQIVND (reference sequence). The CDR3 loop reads CASSIHGLSYEQYF. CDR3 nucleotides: TGTGCCAGTAGTATACATGGCCTGTCCTACGAGCAGTACTTC.

In DNA, the CDR3 is TGTGCCACTAATGACAGATTAAATGAAAAACTGTTTTTT. Translating gives CATNDRLNEKLFF. The rearrangement uses TRBV19 and TRBJ1-4; D may be TRBD1 (5 bases). The germline gives CDR1 LNHDA, CDR2 SQIVND (reference sequence). This CDR3 spans 13 amino acids. Trimming removed 10 bases from V and 5 bases from J, with 14 bases in between.

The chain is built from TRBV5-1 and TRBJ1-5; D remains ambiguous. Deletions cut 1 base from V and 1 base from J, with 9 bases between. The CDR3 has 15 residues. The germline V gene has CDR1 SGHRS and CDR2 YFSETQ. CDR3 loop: CASSLSSGSNQPQHF. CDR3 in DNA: TGCGCCAGCAGCTTGTCTAGTGGAAGCAATCAGCCCCAGCATTTT.

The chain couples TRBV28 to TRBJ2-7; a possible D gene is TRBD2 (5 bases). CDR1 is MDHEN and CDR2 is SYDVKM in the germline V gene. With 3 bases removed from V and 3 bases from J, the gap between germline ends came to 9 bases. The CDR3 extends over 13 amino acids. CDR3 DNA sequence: TGTGCCAGCAGTTTTGGCGGACTCTACGAGCAGTACTTC. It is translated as CASSFGGLYEQYF. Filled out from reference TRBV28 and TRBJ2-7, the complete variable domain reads DVKVTQSSRYLVKRTGEKVFLECVQDMDHENMFWYRQDPGLGLRLIYFSYDVKMKEKGDIPEGYSVSREKKERFSLILESASTNQTSMYLCASSFGGLYEQYFGPGTRLTVT.

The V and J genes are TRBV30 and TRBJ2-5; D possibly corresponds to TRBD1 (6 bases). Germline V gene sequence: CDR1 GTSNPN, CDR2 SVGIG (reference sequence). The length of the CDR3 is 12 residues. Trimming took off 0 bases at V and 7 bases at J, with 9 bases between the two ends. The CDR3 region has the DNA TGTGCCTGGAGTGTATTAGGGGGGACCCAGTACTTC. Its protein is CAWSVLGGTQYF.

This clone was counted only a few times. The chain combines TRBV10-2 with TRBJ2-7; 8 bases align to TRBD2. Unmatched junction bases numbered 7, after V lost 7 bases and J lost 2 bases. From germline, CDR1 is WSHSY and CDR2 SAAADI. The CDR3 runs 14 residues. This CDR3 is CASTGTSPPYEQYF. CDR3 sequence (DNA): TGCGCCAGCACCGGGACTAGTCCTCCCTACGAGCAGTACTTC.

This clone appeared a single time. CDR3 in DNA: TGTGCCAGCAGTTATAGCGCCTTCAGCTCCTACGAGCAGTACTTC. Translating gives CASSYSAFSSYEQYF. The V gene is TRBV7-2, the J gene TRBJ2-7; possible D gene TRBD2, 5 bases. The CDR3 spans 15 residues. From germline, CDR1 is SGHTA and CDR2 FQGNSA. V lost 6 bases and J lost 0, with 15 bases in between.

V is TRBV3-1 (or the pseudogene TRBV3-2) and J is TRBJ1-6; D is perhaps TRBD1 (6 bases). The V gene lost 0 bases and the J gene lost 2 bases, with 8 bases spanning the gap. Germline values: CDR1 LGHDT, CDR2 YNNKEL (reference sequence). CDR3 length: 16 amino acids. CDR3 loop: CASSQEPGAYNSPLHF. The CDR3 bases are TGTGCCAGCAGCCAAGAGCCAGGGGCCTATAATTCACCCCTCCACTTT.

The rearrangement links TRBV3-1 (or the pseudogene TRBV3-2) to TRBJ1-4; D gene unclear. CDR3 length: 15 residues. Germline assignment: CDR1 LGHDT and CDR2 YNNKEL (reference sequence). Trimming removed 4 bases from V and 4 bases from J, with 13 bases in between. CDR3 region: CASSRLEDSNEKLFF. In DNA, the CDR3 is TGTGCCAGCAGCCGGTTAGAGGATAGTAATGAAAAACTGTTTTTT.

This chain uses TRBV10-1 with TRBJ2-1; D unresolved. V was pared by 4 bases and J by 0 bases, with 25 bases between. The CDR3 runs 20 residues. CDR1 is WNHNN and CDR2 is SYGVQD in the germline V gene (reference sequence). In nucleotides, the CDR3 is TGCGCCAGCAGTGGCGTTCAGGCGCCTACTCTGGCCCCCTCCTACAATGAGCAGTTCTTC. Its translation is CASSGVQAPTLAPSYNEQFF.

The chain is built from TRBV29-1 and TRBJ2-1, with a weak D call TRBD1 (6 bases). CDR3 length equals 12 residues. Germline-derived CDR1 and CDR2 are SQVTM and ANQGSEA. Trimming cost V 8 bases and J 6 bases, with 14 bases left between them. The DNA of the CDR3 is TGCAGCACCAGGACAGAAAGCAATGAGCAGTTCTTC. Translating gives CSTRTESNEQFF.

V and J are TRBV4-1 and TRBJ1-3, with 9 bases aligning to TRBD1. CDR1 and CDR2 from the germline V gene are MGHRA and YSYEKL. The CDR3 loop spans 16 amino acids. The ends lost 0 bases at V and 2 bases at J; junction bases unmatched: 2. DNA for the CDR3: TGCGCCAGCAGCCAAGAGGACAGGGGACCTGGAAACACCATATATTTT. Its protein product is CASSQEDRGPGNTIYF.

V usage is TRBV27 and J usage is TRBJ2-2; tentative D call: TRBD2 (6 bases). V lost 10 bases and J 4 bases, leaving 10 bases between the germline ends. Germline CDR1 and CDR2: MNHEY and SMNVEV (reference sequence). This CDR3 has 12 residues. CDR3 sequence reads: CATGLSTGELFF. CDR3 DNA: TGTGCCACGGGACTTTCCACCGGGGAGCTGTTTTTT.

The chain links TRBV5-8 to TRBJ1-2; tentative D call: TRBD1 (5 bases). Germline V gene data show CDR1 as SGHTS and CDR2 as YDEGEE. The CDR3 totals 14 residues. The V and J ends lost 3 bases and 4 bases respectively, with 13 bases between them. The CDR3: CASSSPGTPYGYTF. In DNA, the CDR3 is TGTGCCAGCAGCTCACCCGGGACTCCCTATGGCTACACCTTC.